Shown below are 13 T cell receptor beta chains from a single sample sequenced in a study of CD8 T cells in Susac syndrome. Random hexamers primed reverse transcription of 0.5 to 1 ug RNA. TCRdb ran MiXCR on the immunoSEQ multiplex PCR reads and lists one entry per CDR3 protein. Of roughly 300,000 distinct CDR3 sequences in the sample, around 83% were seen once. Sequencing used CD8+ T cells from PBMCs. These receptors all stem from a human donor with multiple sclerosis.

J is TRBJ2-7 and V is TRBV7-2, with 8 bases identical to TRBD2. Trimming cost V 2 bases and J 6 bases; bases outside gene matches: 12. CDR1 is SGHTA and CDR2 is FQGNSA in the germline V gene. The CDR3 is 16 residues long. In DNA, the CDR3 is TGTGCCAGCAGCTTATTCAGGGTCCAGCGGGAGCGCGAGCAGTACTTC. Translation: CASSLFRVQREREQYF.

The chain links TRBV2 to TRBJ1-1, with D perhaps TRBD1 (5 bases). Trimming shortened V by 5 bases and J by 0 bases, and 16 bases separated the two germline ends. The CDR3 runs 16 residues. Germline CDR1 and CDR2: SNHLY and FYNNEI. The DNA for the CDR3 is TGTGCCAGCAGTCGTGACAGCAGATTTATGAACACTGAAGCTTTCTTT. This codes for CASSRDSRFMNTEAFF. Looking up the rest from reference TRBV2 and TRBJ1-1 gives the full variable domain: EPEVTQTPSHQVTQMGQEVILRCVPISNHLYFYWYRQILGQKVEFLVSFYNNEISEKSEIFDDQFSVERPDGSNFTLKIRSTKLEDSAMYFCASSRDSRFMNTEAFFGQGTRLTVV.

V and J are TRBV30 and TRBJ2-7; 10 bases are shared with TRBD2. Looked up from germline, CDR1 is GTSNPN and CDR2 is SVGIG (reference sequence). Trimming at V came to 0 bases and at J to 4 bases, leaving 3 bases not matched to a gene. The CDR3 totals 14 residues. The CDR3 DNA is TGTGCCTGGAGTGTACTAGCGGGACCGTACGAGCAGTACTTC. Amino acids: CAWSVLAGPYEQYF.

The chain couples TRBV9 to TRBJ2-2; a possible D gene is TRBD1 (6 bases). Per the germline V gene, CDR1 is SGDLS and CDR2 is YYNGEE. The CDR3 extends over 12 amino acids. The V and J ends lost 9 bases and 1 base respectively, with 7 bases between them. CDR3 region: CATRGNTGELFF. The CDR3 DNA reads as TGTGCCACCAGGGGGAACACCGGGGAGCTGTTTTTT.

The chain employs TRBV19 and TRBJ1-2, with a tentative D call TRBD1 (5 bases). Trimming shortened V by 10 bases and J by 5 bases, and 23 bases separated the two germline ends. This CDR3 comprises 15 residues. Germline V gene data show CDR1 as LNHDA and CDR2 as SQIVND (reference sequence). This CDR3 is CANTRAGTDLYGYTF. CDR3 DNA sequence: TGTGCCAATACTCGAGCCGGGACCGATTTGTATGGCTACACCTTC. The complete variable domain, with remaining parts taken from reference TRBV19 and TRBJ1-2, reads DGGITQSPKYLFRKEGQNVTLSCEQNLNHDAMYWYRQDPGQGLRLIYYSQIVNDFQKGDIAEGYSVSREKKESFPLTVTSAQKNPTAFYLCANTRAGTDLYGYTFGSGTRLTVV.

The chain carries TRBV5-1 and TRBJ1-2; 10 positions agree with TRBD1. Trimming took 6 bases from V and 4 from J; bases not matched to a gene: 9. Per germline, CDR1 SGHRS and CDR2 YFSETQ. The CDR3 length is 15 residues. The CDR3 is CASTELTGGGYGYTF. Written as DNA, the CDR3 is TGCGCCAGCACCGAACTGACAGGGGGCGGCTATGGCTACACCTTC. The whole variable domain, remainder taken from reference TRBV5-1 and TRBJ1-2, is KAGVTQTPRYLIKTRGQQVTLSCSPISGHRSVSWYQQTPGQGLQFLFEYFSETQRNKGNFPGRFSGRQFSNSRSEMNVSTLELGDSALYLCASTELTGGGYGYTFGSGTRLTVV.

The chain recombines TRBV6-1 with TRBJ2-1, with 12 bases aligning to TRBD2. CDR1 MNHNS and CDR2 SASEGT come from the germline V gene. This CDR3 has 15 residues. The ends lost 5 bases at V and 10 bases at J; junction bases unmatched: 9. The CDR3 DNA reads as TGTGCCAGCAGTCGGACTAGCGGGACCCCCCTCGAGCAGTTCTTC. As protein: CASSRTSGTPLEQFF.

This clonotype has a handful of counts. This rearrangement joins TRBV27 to TRBJ2-7, with 8 bases that match TRBD1. Unmatched junction bases numbered 1, after V lost 7 bases and J lost 5 bases. Looked up from germline, CDR1 is MNHEY and CDR2 is SMNVEV (reference sequence). The CDR3 has 11 residues. The CDR3 is CASIRGHEQYF. The CDR3 DNA reads as TGTGCCAGCATCAGGGGGCACGAGCAGTACTTC.

DNA for the CDR3: TGTGCCAGCAGCGCGAGCGGGAGGGCCTCCAATGAGCAGTTCTTC. Its translation is CASSASGRASNEQFF. V is TRBV9 and J is TRBJ2-1; TRBD2 matches 10 bases. V dropped 3 bases and J dropped 6; count of bases not matched to a gene: 6. Germline V gives CDR1 SGDLS, CDR2 YYNGEE. The CDR3 totals 15 residues.

Written as DNA, the CDR3 is TGCAGTGCTCGCTACAGGGTTCAAGAAGCTTTCTTT. Translating it yields CSARYRVQEAFF. The rearrangement links TRBV20-1 to TRBJ1-1, with D possibly matching TRBD1 (6 bases). Germline-derived CDR1 and CDR2 are DFQATT and SNEGSKA (reference sequence). This CDR3 contains 12 residues. Trimming removed 5 bases at V and 8 bases at J, with 15 bases between.

CDR3 sequence reads: CSAIAPGPQGPYEQYF. In DNA form, the CDR3 reads TGCAGTGCTATTGCACCCGGGCCCCAGGGCCCCTACGAGCAGTACTTC. This chain joins TRBV20-1 and TRBJ2-7; D perhaps matches TRBD1 (5 bases). CDR3 length: 16 residues. CDR1 is DFQATT, CDR2 SNEGSKA, per germline (reference sequence). V lost 4 bases to trimming and J lost 2 bases, with 21 bases between them.

The chain couples TRBV27 to TRBJ2-3; 10 positions match TRBD2. The CDR3 extends over 17 amino acids. In germline, CDR1 is MNHEY, CDR2 SMNVEV (reference sequence). Losses at the gene ends were 6 bases for V and 6 bases for J; bases not matched to a gene: 15. The CDR3, as DNA: TGTGCCAGCAGGCTTGGACTAGCGGTCGTCGAGGGGGATACGCAGTATTTT. This gives the protein CASRLGLAVVEGDTQYF.

This clonotype was seen only a few times. V gene TRBV4-1 combines with J gene TRBJ2-7; 8 bases fit TRBD1. This CDR3 comprises 14 residues. The germline V gene encodes CDR1 MGHRA and CDR2 YSYEKL. With 3 bases clipped from V and 2 bases from J, the junction kept 3 bases outside the gene matches. The CDR3 DNA follows: TGCGCCAGCAGCCAGGGACAGGTAGCCTACGAGCAGTACTTC. This gives the protein CASSQGQVAYEQYF.